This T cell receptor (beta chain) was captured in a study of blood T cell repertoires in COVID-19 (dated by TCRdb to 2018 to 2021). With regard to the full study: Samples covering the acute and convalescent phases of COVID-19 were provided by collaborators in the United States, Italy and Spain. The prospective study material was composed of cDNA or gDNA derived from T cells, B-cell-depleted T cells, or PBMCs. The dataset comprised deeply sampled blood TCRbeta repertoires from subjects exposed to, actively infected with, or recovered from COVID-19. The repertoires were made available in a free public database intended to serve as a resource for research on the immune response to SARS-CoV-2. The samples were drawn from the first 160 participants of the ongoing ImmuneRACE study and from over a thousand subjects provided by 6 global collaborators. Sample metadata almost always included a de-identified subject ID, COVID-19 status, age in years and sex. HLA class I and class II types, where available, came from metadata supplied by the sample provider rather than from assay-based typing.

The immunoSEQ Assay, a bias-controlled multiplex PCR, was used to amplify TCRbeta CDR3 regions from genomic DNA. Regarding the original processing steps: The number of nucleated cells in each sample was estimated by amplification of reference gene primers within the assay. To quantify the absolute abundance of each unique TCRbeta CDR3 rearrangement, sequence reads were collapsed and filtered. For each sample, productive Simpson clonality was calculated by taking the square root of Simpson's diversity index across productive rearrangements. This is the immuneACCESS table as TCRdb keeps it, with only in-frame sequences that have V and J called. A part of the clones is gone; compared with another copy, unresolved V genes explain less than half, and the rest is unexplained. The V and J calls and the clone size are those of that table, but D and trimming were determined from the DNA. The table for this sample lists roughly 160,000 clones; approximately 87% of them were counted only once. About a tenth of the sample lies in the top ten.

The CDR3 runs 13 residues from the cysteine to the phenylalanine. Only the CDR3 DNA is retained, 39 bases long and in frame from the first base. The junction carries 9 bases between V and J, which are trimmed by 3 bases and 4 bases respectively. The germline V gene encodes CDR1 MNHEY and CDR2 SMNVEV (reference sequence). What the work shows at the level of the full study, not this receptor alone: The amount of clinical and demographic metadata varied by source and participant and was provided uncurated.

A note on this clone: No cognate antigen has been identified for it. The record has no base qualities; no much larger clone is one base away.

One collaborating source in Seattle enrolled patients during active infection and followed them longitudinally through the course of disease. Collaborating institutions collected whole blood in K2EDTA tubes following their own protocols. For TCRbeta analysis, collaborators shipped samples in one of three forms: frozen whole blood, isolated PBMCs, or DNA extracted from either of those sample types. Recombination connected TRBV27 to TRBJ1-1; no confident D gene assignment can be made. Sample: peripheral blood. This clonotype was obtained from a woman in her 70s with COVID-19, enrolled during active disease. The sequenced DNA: TGTGCCAGCAGTTTCAACTACGCCACTGAAGCTTTCTTT. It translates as CASSFNYATEAFF.